What follows are 18 T cell receptor beta chains derived from one specimen sequenced in a study of blood T cells in healthy people across ages. Alongside a J-beta primer mix, a sample-barcoded 5' primer served in a second PCR lasting about 6 to 12 cycles. MiXCR was run by TCRdb on the 5' RACE reads, yielding one entry per CDR3 protein. Here the sample spans some 800,000 distinct CDR3 sequences, roughly 25% being singletons. Separately, the same data were catalogued under a study of T cells of mothers and their children.

Sequencing was done on a sample of blood. The receptor set was obtained from a boy under 18 in good health.

This clonotype was detected a few times. V usage is TRBV2 and J usage is TRBJ1-1, with D unresolved. Trimming pared 7 bases from V and 1 base from J, leaving 13 bases between. The CDR3 runs to 14 residues. Germline CDR1 and CDR2: SNHLY and FYNNEI. As DNA, the CDR3 is TGTGCCAGCAAAGTCCGGCTCTCGAACACTGAAGCTTTCTTT. Its protein is CASKVRLSNTEAFF. The whole variable domain, remainder taken from reference TRBV2 and TRBJ1-1, is EPEVTQTPSHQVTQMGQEVILRCVPISNHLYFYWYRQILGQKVEFLVSFYNNEISEKSEIFDDQFSVERPDGSNFTLKIRSTKLEDSAMYFCASKVRLSNTEAFFGQGTRLTVV.

The chain's CDR3 is CASSRTGHQETQYF. The DNA for the CDR3 is TGTGCCAGCAGCCGGACAGGACACCAAGAGACCCAGTACTTC. The chain uses TRBV6-6 and TRBJ2-5; 7 nucleotides line up with TRBD1. Germline CDR1 MNHNY, CDR2 SVGAGI (reference sequence). The CDR3 covers 14 residues. Trimming at V came to 6 bases and at J to 0 bases, leaving 4 bases not matched to a gene.

J is TRBJ1-1 and V is TRBV20-1; perhaps TRBD1 as D (5 bases). Germline CDR1 DFQATT, CDR2 SNEGSKA (reference sequence). Trimming stripped 5 bases from V and 7 bases from J, with 14 bases between. There are 12 residues in the CDR3. As DNA, the CDR3 is TGCAGTGCTCACAAGGGGCAGGTTGAAGCTTTCTTT. This sequence encodes CSAHKGQVEAFF.

This clonotype turned up a few times. V is TRBV7-9 and J is TRBJ2-7; unclear D gene. With 5 bases removed from V and 1 base from J, the gap between germline ends came to 12 bases. This CDR3 has 14 amino acids. Per germline, CDR1 SEHNR and CDR2 FQNEAQ (reference sequence). The chain's CDR3 is CASSAAVTSYEQYF. The CDR3 DNA sequence: TGTGCCAGCAGCGCAGCCGTCACTTCCTACGAGCAGTACTTC.

The chain couples TRBV18 to TRBJ2-3; D is possibly TRBD1 (7 bases). The V end lost 1 base, the J end lost 2 bases, and 13 bases lay between the germline ends. The CDR3 spans 16 residues. The germline gives CDR1 KGHSH, CDR2 LQKENI. CDR3: CASSPQGGQLTDTQYF. The CDR3 DNA is TGTGCCAGCTCACCACAGGGGGGACAGCTCACAGATACGCAGTATTTT.

The chain uses TRBV5-6 and TRBJ1-4; D gene unclear. The CDR3 covers 14 residues. Germline V gene data show CDR1 as SGHDT and CDR2 as YYEEEE. The V end lost 1 base, the J end lost 8 bases, and 12 bases lay between the germline ends. The CDR3 sequence: CASSLRGIEEKLFF. The CDR3 DNA reads TGTGCCAGCAGCTTGCGGGGAATCGAAGAAAAACTGTTTTTT.

This clonotype has just a few counts. This sequence joins TRBV4-3 and TRBJ2-7; D is undetermined. CDR1 is LGHNA and CDR2 is YSLEER in the germline V gene. The CDR3 is made up of 15 amino acids. V was cut by 2 bases and J by 3 bases, with 14 bases left in between. This CDR3 is CASSQQSGPFYEQYF. In DNA form, the CDR3 reads TGCGCCAGCAGCCAACAGTCCGGGCCCTTCTACGAGCAGTACTTC.

The sample holds a few counts of this clonotype. The CDR3: CASSSSGRAPDTQYF. The CDR3 DNA is TGTGCCAGCAGCTCGAGCGGGAGGGCCCCAGATACGCAGTATTTT. The chain employs TRBV7-3 and TRBJ2-3; 10 nucleotides agree with TRBD2. V was clipped by 4 bases and J by 4 bases; unmatched bases: 5. The length of the CDR3 is 15 residues. Germline CDR1 and CDR2: SGHTA and FQGTGA.

This clonotype was detected only a few times. This sequence joins TRBV3-1 and TRBJ1-4; D unclear. V lost 0 bases to trimming and J lost 7 bases, with 9 bases between them. The CDR3 has 14 amino acids. CDR1 is LGHDT, CDR2 YNNKEL, per germline (reference sequence). Here the CDR3 DNA reads TGTGCCAGCAGCCAAGAACAACGATCTGAAAAACTGTTTTTT. It is translated as CASSQEQRSEKLFF.

The chain uses TRBV24-1 and TRBJ2-5, with D maybe TRBD1 (6 bases). The J call may be in error: the DNA end matches TRBJ2-1 better. The V gene's germline CDR1 is KGHDR and CDR2 SFDVKD. There are 15 residues in the CDR3. CDR3 region: CATSDPRGPGHEQFF. The DNA for the CDR3 is TGTGCCACCAGTGATCCCAGGGGCCCAGGACATGAGCAGTTCTTC.

The chain uses TRBV4-1 and TRBJ2-4, with 10 bases aligning to TRBD2. Per germline, CDR1 MGHRA and CDR2 YSYEKL. The CDR3 has 16 amino acids. V was pared by 0 bases and J by 8 bases, with 7 bases of the junction left unmatched. The CDR3 sequence: CASSQEKGLAFHIQYF. In nucleotides, the CDR3 is TGCGCCAGCAGCCAAGAAAAGGGACTAGCGTTTCACATTCAGTACTTC.

The chain recombines TRBV9 with TRBJ1-4, with unresolved D. The CDR3 sequence is 15 residues long. Trimming removed 0 bases at V and 6 bases at J, with 12 bases between. CDR1 and CDR2 (germline): SGDLS, YYNGEE. The CDR3 sequence: CASSVAGAPDEKLFF. CDR3 DNA: TGTGCCAGCAGCGTAGCGGGTGCCCCTGATGAAAAACTGTTTTTT.

CDR3 sequence reads: CSAPGLAESSEQYF. In DNA form, the CDR3 reads TGCAGTGCCCCGGGACTAGCTGAATCCAGCGAGCAGTACTTC. This chain connects TRBV20-1 to TRBJ2-7, with 9 bases that match TRBD2. The CDR3 is 14 residues long. V dropped 6 bases and J dropped 6; count of bases not matched to a gene: 12. Germline V gene data show CDR1 as DFQATT and CDR2 as SNEGSKA (reference sequence).

The rearrangement uses TRBV4-3 and TRBJ2-3, with 11 positions matching TRBD2. V lost 3 bases, J lost 0 bases, and 8 bases stayed unmatched. The length of the CDR3 is 18 residues. The germline V gene encodes CDR1 LGHNA and CDR2 YSLEER. CDR3 in amino acids: CASSQRGLAGGSTDTQYF. In DNA form, the CDR3 reads TGCGCCAGCAGCCAGAGGGGGCTAGCGGGAGGTAGCACAGATACGCAGTATTTT.

The chain joins TRBV20-1 to TRBJ2-1, with D possibly being TRBD2 (6 bases). Trimming took off 7 bases at V and 0 bases at J, with 10 bases between the two ends. The CDR3 has 13 amino acids. Germline CDR1 DFQATT, CDR2 SNEGSKA (reference sequence). The CDR3 coding sequence is TGCAGTGTAGGGACTCTCTCCTACAATGAGCAGTTCTTC. It encodes CSVGTLSYNEQFF.

This clonotype was counted only a few times. The V gene is TRBV7-9, the J gene TRBJ1-1; possible D gene TRBD1, 5 bases. This CDR3 has 15 residues. Germline assignment: CDR1 SEHNR and CDR2 FQNEAQ (reference sequence). With 1 base removed from V and 3 bases from J, the gap between germline ends came to 12 bases. The CDR3 sequence is CASSLGRQRDTEAFF. The DNA of the CDR3 is TGTGCCAGCAGCTTAGGGCGACAGAGGGACACTGAAGCTTTCTTT.

V usage is TRBV28 and J usage is TRBJ2-4; tentatively, D is TRBD2 (5 bases). From germline, CDR1 is MDHEN and CDR2 SYDVKM. Trimming left V 5 bases short and J 0 bases short, with 11 bases between. There are 15 residues in the CDR3. Written as DNA, the CDR3 is TGTGCCAGCAGTCCGTGGACTTTAGCCAAAAACATTCAGTACTTC. It yields the protein CASSPWTLAKNIQYF.

In regard to this clonotype: One end of the junction does not line up with germline, which may come from a read error. The genes are TRBV29-1 and TRBJ1-4; no clear D. This CDR3 is 15 amino acids long. The germline gives CDR1 SQVTM, CDR2 ANQGSEA. CDR3 DNA: TGTAGCGCTAGAACCTCCGGGAACCTGAATGAAAAACTGTTTTTT. Protein sequence: CSARTSGNLNEKLFF.